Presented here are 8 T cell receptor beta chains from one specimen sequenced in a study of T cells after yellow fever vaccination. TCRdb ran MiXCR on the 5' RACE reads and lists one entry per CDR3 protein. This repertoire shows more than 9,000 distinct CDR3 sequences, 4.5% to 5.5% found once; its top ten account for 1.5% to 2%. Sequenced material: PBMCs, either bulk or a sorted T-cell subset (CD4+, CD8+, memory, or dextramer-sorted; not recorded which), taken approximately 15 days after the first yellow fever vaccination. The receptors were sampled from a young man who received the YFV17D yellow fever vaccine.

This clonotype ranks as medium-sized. DNA of the CDR3: TGCGCCAGCAGCCAAGATCTCTCTGGGACAAACATTCAGTACTTC. This translates into CASSQDLSGTNIQYF. V and J are TRBV4-3 and TRBJ2-4; D tentatively fits TRBD1 or TRBD2 (5 bases each). The CDR3 runs to 15 residues. The V gene lost 0 bases and the J gene lost 6 bases, with 12 bases spanning the gap. Germline values: CDR1 LGHNA, CDR2 YSLEER.

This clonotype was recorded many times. The CDR3 region is CASSEDGAAGELFF. The CDR3 DNA reads TGTGCCAGCAGTGAAGATGGCGCTGCCGGGGAGCTGTTTTTT. The chain links TRBV2 to TRBJ2-2, with D unclear. V lost 1 base and J lost 6, with 9 bases in between. The CDR3 totals 14 residues. Germline V gene sequence: CDR1 SNHLY, CDR2 FYNNEI.

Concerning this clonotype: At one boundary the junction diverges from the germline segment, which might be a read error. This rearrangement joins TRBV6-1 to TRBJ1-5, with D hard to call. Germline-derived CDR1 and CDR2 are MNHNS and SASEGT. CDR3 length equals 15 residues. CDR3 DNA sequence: TGTGCCAGCAGTAATAATAGACTTAGCGATCAGCCCCAGCATTTT. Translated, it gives CASSNNRLSDQPQHF.

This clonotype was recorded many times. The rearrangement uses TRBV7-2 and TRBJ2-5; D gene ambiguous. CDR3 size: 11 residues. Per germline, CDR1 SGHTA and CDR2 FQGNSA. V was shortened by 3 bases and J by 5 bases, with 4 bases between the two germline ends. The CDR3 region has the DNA TGTGCCAGCAGCTTCTGGGAGACCCAGTACTTC. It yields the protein CASSFWETQYF.

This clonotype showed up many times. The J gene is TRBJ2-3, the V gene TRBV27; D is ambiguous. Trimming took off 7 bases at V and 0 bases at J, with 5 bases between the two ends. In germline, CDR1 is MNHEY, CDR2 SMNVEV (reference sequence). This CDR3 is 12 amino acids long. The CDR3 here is CASKTSTDTQYF. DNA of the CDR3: TGTGCCAGCAAAACTAGCACAGATACGCAGTATTTT.

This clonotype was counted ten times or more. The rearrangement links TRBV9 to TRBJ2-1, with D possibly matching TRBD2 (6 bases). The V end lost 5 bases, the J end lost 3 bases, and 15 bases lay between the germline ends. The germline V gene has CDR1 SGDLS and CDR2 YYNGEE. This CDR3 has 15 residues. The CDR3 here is CASSPWRGNYNEQFF. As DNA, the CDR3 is TGTGCCAGCAGTCCCTGGCGGGGAAACTACAATGAGCAGTTCTTC.

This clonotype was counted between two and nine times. In DNA form, the CDR3 reads TGTGCCAGCAGCTTATTGCAGGGGGCCACTGAAGCTTTCTTT. It is translated as CASSLLQGATEAFF. The chain links TRBV7-2 to TRBJ1-1, with TRBD1 matching 8 bases. This CDR3 has 14 residues. Germline CDR1 and CDR2: SGHTA and FQGNSA. V lost 2 bases to trimming and J lost 4 bases; unmatched junction nucleotides: 3.

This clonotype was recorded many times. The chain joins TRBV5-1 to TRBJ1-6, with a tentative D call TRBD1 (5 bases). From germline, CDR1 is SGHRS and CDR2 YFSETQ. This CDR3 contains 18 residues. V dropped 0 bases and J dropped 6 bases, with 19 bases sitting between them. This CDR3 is CASSLDGAQLLSNSPLHF. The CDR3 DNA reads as TGCGCCAGCAGCTTGGATGGGGCCCAGCTCCTGAGTAATTCACCCCTCCACTTT.